This TCR beta chain appears in the sequencing data of a study of T-cell memory formation after mild COVID-19. This clonotype was seen ten or more times. TCRdb re-derived calls from the 5' RACE reads in MiXCR, one entry per CDR3 protein. The sample lists 50,000 to 75,000 distinct CDR3 sequences, about a tenth occurring once. This CDR3 contains 13 residues. Trimming left V 5 bases short and J 4 bases short, with 11 bases between. Germline V gene lookup returns CDR1 SGHTA and CDR2 FQGNSA. The gene calls are TRBV7-2 and TRBJ2-5, with D possibly being TRBD1 (6 bases). The source of this sequence is a man aged 18 to 35 who had mild COVID-19 (a few samples of this study predate the infection). Cell type and time point are not known. Input material: PBMCs or a T cell subset sorted from them (not recorded which). CDR3 bases: TGTGCCAGCAGCCCCCGAGGGGGAGAGACCCAGTACTTC. It specifies CASSPRGGETQYF. Filled out from reference TRBV7-2 and TRBJ2-5, the complete variable domain reads GAGVSQSPSNKVTEKGKDVELRCDPISGHTALYWYRQSLGQGLEFLIYFQGNSAPDKSGLPSDRFSAERTGGSVSTLTIQRTQQEDSAVYLCASSPRGGETQYFGPGTRLLVL.